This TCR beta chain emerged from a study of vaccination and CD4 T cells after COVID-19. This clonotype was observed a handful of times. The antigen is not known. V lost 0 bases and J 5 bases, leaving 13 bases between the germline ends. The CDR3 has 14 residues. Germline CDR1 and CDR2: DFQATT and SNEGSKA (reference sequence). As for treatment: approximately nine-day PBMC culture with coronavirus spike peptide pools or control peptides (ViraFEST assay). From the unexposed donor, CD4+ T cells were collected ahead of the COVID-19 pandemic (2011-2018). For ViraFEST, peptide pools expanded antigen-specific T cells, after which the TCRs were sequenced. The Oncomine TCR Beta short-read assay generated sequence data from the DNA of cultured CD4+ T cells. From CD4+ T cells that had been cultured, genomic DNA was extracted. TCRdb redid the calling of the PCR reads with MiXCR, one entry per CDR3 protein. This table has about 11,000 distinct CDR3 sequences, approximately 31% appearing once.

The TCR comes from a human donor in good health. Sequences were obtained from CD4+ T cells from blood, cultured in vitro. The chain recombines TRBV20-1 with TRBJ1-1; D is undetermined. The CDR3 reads CSARDSRALTEAFF. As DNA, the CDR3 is TGCAGTGCTAGAGATAGTCGGGCTTTGACTGAAGCTTTCTTT.